A selection of T cell receptor beta chains follows, all from one sample in a study of cytotoxic CD8 clonotypes in ibrutinib-treated CLL. Assay: immunoSEQ multiplex PCR; the TCRdb copy retains only in-frame clones and omits some. In the table there are about 60,000 clones, over 55% of which are singletons. The source material was PBMCs, sampled after 24 months of ibrutinib treatment. These receptors were collected from a human donor with chronic lymphocytic leukemia. Both conserved end residues are part of each CDR3. A D gene is named only where the DNA matches it firmly.

len	v_gene	j_gene	d_gene	CDR3aa
15	TRBV4-1	TRBJ1-2	TRBD1	CASGPGTGANYGYTF
11	TRBV2	TRBJ1-5	.	CASSGGLAQHF
15	TRBV2	TRBJ2-7	TRBD2	CASSGTSGSSYEQYF
12	TRBV5-5	TRBJ2-1	.	CASSFRGNEQFF
15	TRBV11-2	TRBJ1-1	.	CASSLGSRITTEAFF
13	TRBV5-4	TRBJ2-7	.	CASVSGRDYEQYF
14	TRBV28	TRBJ2-7	TRBD2	CASSLSGGSYEQYF
13	TRBV29-1	TRBJ2-1	.	CSVVGFRIDEQFF
14	TRBV6-1	TRBJ2-5	.	CASRKQGYQETQYF
13	TRBV7-2	TRBJ2-3	.	CASSLAGPDTQYF
17	TRBV4-2	TRBJ1-3	.	CASSQDSGPISGNTIYF
17	TRBV5-1	TRBJ2-5	TRBD2	CASSLLAGATKKETQYF
16	TRBV9	TRBJ1-2	.	CASSVRYETPSNGYTF
14	TRBV30	TRBJ2-7	.	CAWNAGGQGYEQYF
13	TRBV7-2	TRBJ1-1	TRBD1	CASGFAGGTEAFF
11	TRBV29-1	TRBJ2-3	.	CSVERPDTQYF
14	TRBV6-1	TRBJ1-1	.	CASRAVVADTEAFF
15	TRBV5-4	TRBJ2-1	.	CASSLVGGPHNEQFF
13	TRBV5-1	TRBJ1-4	.	CASSSGHEEKLFF
15	TRBV19	TRBJ2-1	TRBD2	CASSMTSGSTNEQFF
13	TRBV29-1	TRBJ2-1	TRBD2	CSVEAGGINEQFF
16	TRBV5-1	TRBJ2-1	.	CASSLGVLASYNEQFF
16	TRBV7-6	TRBJ2-2	TRBD1	CASSSFPGQSTGELFF
14	TRBV5-6	TRBJ2-5	.	CASSLTGTEETQYF
15	TRBV6-1	TRBJ2-5	TRBD2	CASSEKSGGRETQYF
15	TRBV5-1	TRBJ2-5	TRBD2	CASSDGTSGKETQYF
11	TRBV25-1	TRBJ2-1	.	CASRRIDEQFF
12	TRBV7-9	TRBJ2-1	TRBD2	CASLGLAGSEIF
19	TRBV5-4	TRBJ2-2	TRBD1	CASSHPRLPGQGSAGELFF
12	TRBV18	TRBJ1-4	.	CASSGTNEKLFF
14	TRBV5-8	TRBJ2-3	TRBD2	CASRFRGGTDTQYF
13	TRBV19	TRBJ2-2	.	CASTEALTGELFF
15	TRBV4-2	TRBJ1-6	.	CASSQDVAGISPLHF
18	TRBV7-8	TRBJ2-1	.	CASSPRRGPRSSYNEQFF
15	TRBV10-3	TRBJ1-2	.	CAISESTQGIGGYTF
12	TRBV6-5	TRBJ1-1	.	CASSYLGHEAFF
16	TRBV14	TRBJ2-2	.	CASSQVQGIWSGELFF
14	TRBV13	TRBJ2-7	.	CASSDRGSHYEQYF
15	TRBV5-1	TRBJ2-3	.	CASSSATYLTDTQYF
15	TRBV5-4	TRBJ2-7	TRBD1	CASSFSGTGAYEQYF
16	TRBV5-4	TRBJ2-2	.	CASRKEDGLNTGELFF
15	TRBV5-6	TRBJ1-3	.	CASSLRGLTGNTIYF
15	TRBV5-4	TRBJ1-2	.	CASSWTDRANYGYTF
14	TRBV11-3	TRBJ2-3	.	CASSSNGLTDTQYF
13	TRBV28	TRBJ1-4	.	CASSWSHARVSFF
17	TRBV5-1	TRBJ2-2	TRBD1	CASSLTPGTVNTGELFF
13	TRBV28	TRBJ2-7	TRBD1	CASRGDSPNEQYF
19	TRBV18	TRBJ2-2	TRBD2	CASSPLGLAEDSYTGELFF
13	TRBV2	TRBJ2-7	.	CASSERVANEQYF